The 21 T cell receptor beta chains in this list originate from one sample, sequenced in a study of blood T cell repertoires in COVID-19. Sequencing used immunoSEQ multiplex PCR; TCRdb keeps in-frame clones, though not all of them. Of 400,000 to 450,000 clones listed, over 75% are singletons. Sequencing was carried out using PBMCs or T cells enriched from blood (not recorded which). The origin of the receptors is a man in his thirties or forties who had recovered from COVID-19.

The chain employs TRBV10-1 and TRBJ2-5; no clear D gene. Trimming took off 0 bases at V and 7 bases at J, with 9 bases between the two ends. CDR1 is WNHNN, CDR2 SYGVQD, per germline (reference sequence). The CDR3 is made up of 13 amino acids. CDR3 residues: CASSESIRGTQYF. The CDR3 DNA reads as TGCGCCAGCAGTGAGTCGATTCGCGGGACCCAGTACTTC.

This sequence joins TRBV3-1 (or the pseudogene TRBV3-2) and TRBJ1-1; 9 nucleotides line up with TRBD1. The CDR3 contains 14 residues. Trimming removed 3 bases from V and 11 bases from J; junction bases left unmatched: 10. CDR1 and CDR2 from the germline V gene are LGHDT and YNNKEL (reference sequence). The CDR3 DNA reads as TGTGCCAGCAGCCAGAGCGGGACAGGGTTGACGGCTTTCTTT. Encoded protein: CASSQSGTGLTAFF.

This CDR3 reads CASSKLEGDEQFF. The DNA of the CDR3 is TGTGCCAGCAGCAAACTAGAGGGCGATGAGCAGTTCTTC. The V call is TRBV11-2, the J call TRBJ2-1, with a possible D match to TRBD2 (5 bases). There are 13 residues in the CDR3. The V gene lost 5 bases and the J gene lost 8 bases, with 13 bases spanning the gap. The germline V gene has CDR1 SGHAT and CDR2 FQNNGV.

This sequence joins TRBV19 and TRBJ2-2, with D possibly being TRBD2 (6 bases). The V gene's germline CDR1 is LNHDA and CDR2 SQIVND (reference sequence). The V and J ends lost 8 bases and 5 bases respectively, with 15 bases between them. This CDR3 comprises 14 residues. The CDR3: CASFPGVGTGELFF. The CDR3 region has the DNA TGTGCCAGTTTTCCGGGAGTAGGTACCGGGGAGCTGTTTTTT.

The chain combines TRBV6-5 with TRBJ2-2, with D unresolved. Germline lookup yields CDR1 MNHEY and CDR2 SVGAGI. V was cut by 0 bases and J by 1 base, with 6 bases left in between. The CDR3 extends over 15 amino acids. The CDR3 bases are TGTGCCAGCAGTTACTCGGCAGGGAACACCGGGGAGCTGTTTTTT. Translation gives CASSYSAGNTGELFF.

About this clone itself: The junction and the germline gene differ at one end; a read error may be behind it. This chain joins TRBV5-3 and TRBJ2-5, with TRBD2 identical over 16 bases. TRBV5-3 is an open reading frame whose function is uncertain. The CDR3 has 16 residues. The DNA of the CDR3 is TGTGTCAGAAGCTCGGGACTAGCGGGAGGGAGGCAGACCCAGTACTTC. As protein: CVRSSGLAGGRQTQYF.

This chain uses TRBV7-9 with TRBJ2-7; tentatively, D is TRBD2 (6 bases). Trimming took off 5 bases at V and 13 bases at J, with 15 bases between the two ends. The CDR3 is 11 amino acids. Per germline, CDR1 SEHNR and CDR2 FQNEAQ (reference sequence). The CDR3 loop is CASSIVGDFYF. The CDR3 DNA is TGTGCCAGCAGCATAGTGGGGGACTTCTACTTC.

This clone has a single count. V is TRBV29-1 and J is TRBJ2-1; 8 positions match TRBD1. CDR1 is SQVTM and CDR2 is ANQGSEA in the germline V gene. V shed 5 bases, J shed 2 bases, and the junction held 2 bases outside the gene matches. The CDR3 has 13 residues. The CDR3 reads CSVLGQAYNEQFF. CDR3 DNA sequence: TGCAGCGTTTTGGGACAGGCCTACAATGAGCAGTTCTTC.

The rearrangement links TRBV12-3 or TRBV12-4 to TRBJ2-7; a weak D match, TRBD1 (7 bases). V dropped 6 bases and J dropped 6 bases, with 12 bases sitting between them. The length of the CDR3 is 12 residues. CDR3 protein: CASRTGRFEQYF. DNA of the CDR3: TGTGCCAGCAGGACAGGGAGGTTCGAGCAGTACTTC.

This sequence joins TRBV7-8 and TRBJ2-1; maybe TRBD1 (5 bases). Germline lookup yields CDR1 SGHVS and CDR2 FQNEAQ. Trimming left V 5 bases short and J 7 bases short, with 9 bases between. The CDR3 covers 12 residues. CDR3 in amino acids: CASSRTKNEQFF. The CDR3 DNA follows: TGTGCCAGCAGCCGGACAAAAAATGAGCAGTTCTTC.

This clone appeared once. This chain uses TRBV5-5 with TRBJ1-4, with no clear D. In germline, CDR1 is SGHKS, CDR2 YYEKEE (reference sequence). This CDR3 region has 14 residues. With 5 bases removed from V and 3 bases from J, the gap between germline ends came to 11 bases. CDR3 amino acids: CASSAGGPNEKLFF. CDR3 DNA sequence: TGTGCCAGCAGTGCGGGTGGCCCTAATGAAAAACTGTTTTTT.

V is TRBV11-2 and J is TRBJ2-5, with D unclear. Trimming pared 1 base from V and 7 bases from J, leaving 13 bases between. Germline V CDR1 and CDR2: SGHAT, FQNNGV. This CDR3 contains 14 residues. The CDR3 region is CASSLGPVPVTQYF. The CDR3 DNA reads as TGTGCCAGCAGCTTAGGCCCCGTTCCGGTGACCCAGTACTTC. The full variable domain, its missing parts supplied by reference TRBV11-2 and TRBJ2-5, is EAGVAQSPRYKIIEKRQSVAFWCNPISGHATLYWYQQILGQGPKLLIQFQNNGVVDDSQLPKDRFSAERLKGVDSTLKIQPAKLEDSAVYLCASSLGPVPVTQYFGPGTRLLVL.

The J gene is TRBJ1-6, the V gene TRBV28; TRBD1 matches at 10 bases. J was trimmed by 9 bases and V by 7 bases; bases with no gene match: 3. Germline CDR1 MDHEN, CDR2 SYDVKM. This CDR3 is 13 amino acids long. The CDR3 DNA sequence: TGTGCCAGCACCGGGGACAGGGGTTCACCCCTCCACTTT. Translating gives CASTGDRGSPLHF. The full variable domain, completed using reference TRBV28 and TRBJ1-6, is DVKVTQSSRYLVKRTGEKVFLECVQDMDHENMFWYRQDPGLGLRLIYFSYDVKMKEKGDIPEGYSVSREKKERFSLILESASTNQTSMYLCASTGDRGSPLHFGNGTRLTVT.

The chain couples TRBV20-1 to TRBJ1-2; D unresolved. The CDR3 extends over 12 amino acids. Germline V gene lookup returns CDR1 DFQATT and CDR2 SNEGSKA (reference sequence). V was cut by 3 bases and J by 3 bases, with 8 bases left in between. The CDR3 sequence is CSASRGDYGYTF. In DNA, the CDR3 is TGCAGTGCTAGTCGCGGAGACTATGGCTACACCTTC.

The CDR3 DNA is TGTGCCAGCAGCCAAGATAGGGACAGGGGTAATGAAAAACTGTTTTTT. This encodes CASSQDRDRGNEKLFF. The chain uses TRBV4-2 and TRBJ1-4, with 10 bases that match TRBD1. This CDR3 comprises 16 residues. Per germline, CDR1 LGHNA and CDR2 YNFKEQ. The V and J ends lost 0 bases and 4 bases, in that order; junction bases with no gene match: 2.

This sequence joins TRBV27 and TRBJ1-1; maybe TRBD1 (5 bases). V was clipped by 6 bases and J by 2 bases, with 10 bases between them. Germline V lookup: CDR1 MNHEY, CDR2 SMNVEV (reference sequence). The CDR3 runs to 13 residues. The CDR3 nucleotides read TGTGCCAGCAGACGGGACTACAACACTGAAGCTTTCTTT. Translating gives CASRRDYNTEAFF.

The chain recombines TRBV10-1 with TRBJ2-7; weak D call: TRBD1 (5 bases). Trimming took 4 bases from V and 6 from J, leaving 13 bases between them. Germline-derived CDR1 and CDR2 are WNHNN and SYGVQD (reference sequence). There are 13 residues in the CDR3. CDR3 bases: TGCGCCAGCAGTGTTAAGGATGGGGCCGAGCAGTACTTC. It specifies CASSVKDGAEQYF.

The chain uses TRBV28 and TRBJ1-5; D might be TRBD1 (6 bases). The V and J ends lost 5 bases and 4 bases respectively, with 15 bases between them. This CDR3 has 15 residues. Germline assignment: CDR1 MDHEN and CDR2 SYDVKM. CDR3 DNA: TGTGCCAGCAGTCCTATAACGGACAGTAATCAGCCCCAGCATTTT. Its translation: CASSPITDSNQPQHF.

The genes are TRBV3-1 (or the pseudogene TRBV3-2) and TRBJ1-4; D is uncertain. V lost 0 bases and J 10 bases, leaving 9 bases between the germline ends. CDR1 is LGHDT, CDR2 YNNKEL, per germline (reference sequence). The CDR3 is 13 amino acids. The CDR3 nucleotides are TGTGCCAGCAGCCAAGATACACGGGGAAAACTGTTTTTT. Translation gives CASSQDTRGKLFF.

Only a few counts were recorded for this clone. This chain connects TRBV14 to TRBJ1-1; unclear D gene. This CDR3 region has 14 residues. Germline loops: CDR1 SGHDN, CDR2 FVKESK. Deletions cut 0 bases from V and 1 base from J, with 6 bases between. The CDR3 here is CASSQETPNTEAFF. CDR3 sequence (DNA): TGTGCCAGCAGCCAAGAAACACCGAACACTGAAGCTTTCTTT.

V is TRBV7-2 and J is TRBJ2-7, with 14 bases lining up with TRBD2. From germline, CDR1 is SGHTA and CDR2 FQGNSA. The CDR3 loop spans 18 amino acids. With 1 base clipped from V and 4 bases from J, the junction kept 9 bases outside the gene matches. The CDR3, as DNA: TGTGCCAGCAGCTTAGTGGGACTAGCGGGAGAGTGGGCTTACGAGCAGTACTTC. Translated: CASSLVGLAGEWAYEQYF.